What follows is one T cell receptor beta chain and its context. Its antigen remains unidentified. The donors were all healthy and Caucasian. TCRdb used MiXCR to reprocess the 5' RACE reads, holding one entry per CDR3 protein. The sample lists about 460,000 distinct CDR3 sequences, 13% to 15% occurring once. The sample originates from a study of identical twins. Notes on the study in general: Invariant populations such as MAIT and iNKT cells could partly muddle zero-insertion analyses. Insertions ran lower in abundant cord blood beta clonotypes, though not in memory repertoires.

Another study also made use of these data, one on yellow fever vaccine responses in identical twins. That paper adds: Twins' vaccine T cell response reportedly gave the appearance of partial convergence and partial personalization.

This TCR came from a woman aged 18-29 years in good health. The source material was CD4+ T cells sorted from blood.

The CDR3 loop is CASSPQSGTSGSNTQYF. The CDR3 DNA is TGCGCCAGCAGCCCACAGTCCGGGACTAGTGGCTCGAATACGCAGTATTTT. The chain recombines TRBV5-1 with TRBJ2-3, with TRBD2 identical over 8 bases. Germline CDR1 and CDR2: SGHRS and YFSETQ. The V segment lost 4 bases and the J segment 7 bases; nucleotides outside the gene matches: 17. This CDR3 comprises 17 residues.